This T cell receptor beta chain was recovered during a study of tumor and adjacent non-tumor tissue in lung cancer. Three rounds of nested PCR, following a modified ARM-PCR protocol, produced the TCRbeta library. MiXCR, applied by TCRdb to the multiplex PCR reads, yields one record per CDR3 protein. Here the sample spans 75,000 to 95,000 distinct CDR3 sequences, roughly 66% being singletons. Broader study findings: Significantly higher TCR diversity was found in tumor than normal lung.

No cell sorting was done before RNA was extracted from the tissue. CDR3 length: 15 residues. CDR1 is SGHDT and CDR2 is YYEEEE in the germline V gene. A note on this clonotype: What it binds is unknown. A much larger clone differs from this one at a single base, so this may be a read error.

The V gene is TRBV5-6, the J gene TRBJ2-7; 10 bases fit TRBD2. The sequenced material came from lung tumor tissue. This receptor was identified in a man aged 55 to 70 with non-small cell lung cancer. The CDR3 region has the DNA TGTGCCAGCAGCTTGTTAGCGGGGGGCTCCTACAAGCAGTACTTC. Its protein is CASSLLAGGSYKQYF.